This TCR beta chain originates from a study of blood T cell repertoires in COVID-19. The assay was immunoSEQ multiplex PCR, and TCRdb's table has in-frame clones only and misses some. The repertoire consists of 290,000 or so clones, with around 80% occurring once and the leading ten covering 5%. What was sequenced was PBMCs or T cells enriched from blood (not recorded which). This clonotype was obtained from a man aged 40-55 years who had been exposed to COVID-19.

DNA for the CDR3: TGTGCCAGCACTTCAGGAACACTCGTAGGGAACACTGAAGCTTTCTTT. Its translation is CASTSGTLVGNTEAFF. The chain uses TRBV9 and TRBJ1-1; no definite D call. Germline CDR1 SGDLS, CDR2 YYNGEE. The V and J ends lost 6 bases and 1 base respectively, with 19 bases between them. The CDR3 loop spans 16 amino acids.